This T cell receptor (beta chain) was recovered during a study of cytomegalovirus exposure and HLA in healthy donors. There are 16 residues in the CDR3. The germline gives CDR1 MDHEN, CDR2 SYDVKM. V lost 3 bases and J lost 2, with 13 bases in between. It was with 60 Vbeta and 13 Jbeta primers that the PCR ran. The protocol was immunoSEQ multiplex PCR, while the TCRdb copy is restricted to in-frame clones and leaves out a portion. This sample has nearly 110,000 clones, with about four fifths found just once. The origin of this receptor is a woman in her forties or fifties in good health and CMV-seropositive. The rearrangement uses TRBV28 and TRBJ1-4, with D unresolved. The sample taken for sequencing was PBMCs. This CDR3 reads CASSFPGPGTNEKLFF. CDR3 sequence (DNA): TGTGCCAGCAGTTTCCCGGGTCCGGGGACTAATGAAAAACTGTTTTTT.